The clone carrying this TCR beta chain was counted once. PCR primers comprised 60 Vbeta and 13 Jbeta primers. The assay was immunoSEQ multiplex PCR, and TCRdb's table has in-frame clones only and misses some. The sample yields 130,000 to 150,000 clones, about four fifths seen once. These data are taken from a study of cytomegalovirus exposure and HLA in healthy donors. After removal of 10 bases from V and 7 bases from J, the junction contained 12 bases not matched to a gene. Germline-derived CDR1 and CDR2 are SNHLY and FYNNEI. The CDR3 is 14 residues long. This chain links TRBV2 with TRBJ2-3, with 9 bases aligning to TRBD2. This sequence was found in a female donor in good health and CMV-seronegative. Sequencing input: PBMCs. CDR3 amino acids: CAIILGGGVNTQYF. The CDR3 DNA follows: TGTGCCATCATACTAGGCGGGGGGGTGAATACGCAGTATTTT.